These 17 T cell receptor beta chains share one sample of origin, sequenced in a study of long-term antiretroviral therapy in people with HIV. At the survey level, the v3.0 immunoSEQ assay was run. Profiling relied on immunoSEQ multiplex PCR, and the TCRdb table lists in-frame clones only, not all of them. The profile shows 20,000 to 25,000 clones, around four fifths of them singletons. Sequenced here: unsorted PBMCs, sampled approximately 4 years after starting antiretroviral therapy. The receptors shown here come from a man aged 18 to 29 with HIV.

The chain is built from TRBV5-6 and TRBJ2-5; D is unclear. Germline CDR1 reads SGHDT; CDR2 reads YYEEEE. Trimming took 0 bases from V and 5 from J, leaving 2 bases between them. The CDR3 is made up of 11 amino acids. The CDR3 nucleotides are TGTGCCAGCAGCTTGGTGGAGACCCAGTACTTC. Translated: CASSLVETQYF.

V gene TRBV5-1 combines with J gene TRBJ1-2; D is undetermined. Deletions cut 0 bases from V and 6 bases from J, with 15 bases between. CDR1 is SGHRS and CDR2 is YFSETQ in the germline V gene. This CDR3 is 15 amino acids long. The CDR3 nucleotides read TGCGCCAGCAGCTTGGCCGGTCCCGGGGAGAATGGCTACACCTTC. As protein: CASSLAGPGENGYTF. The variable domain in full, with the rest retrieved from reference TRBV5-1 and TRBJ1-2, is KAGVTQTPRYLIKTRGQQVTLSCSPISGHRSVSWYQQTPGQGLQFLFEYFSETQRNKGNFPGRFSGRQFSNSRSEMNVSTLELGDSALYLCASSLAGPGENGYTFGSGTRLTVV.

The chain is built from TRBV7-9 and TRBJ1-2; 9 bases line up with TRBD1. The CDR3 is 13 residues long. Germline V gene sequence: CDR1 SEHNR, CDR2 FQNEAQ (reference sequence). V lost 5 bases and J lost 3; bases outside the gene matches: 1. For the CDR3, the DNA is TGTGCCAGCAGCACAGGGGGCGACTATGGCTACACCTTC. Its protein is CASSTGGDYGYTF.

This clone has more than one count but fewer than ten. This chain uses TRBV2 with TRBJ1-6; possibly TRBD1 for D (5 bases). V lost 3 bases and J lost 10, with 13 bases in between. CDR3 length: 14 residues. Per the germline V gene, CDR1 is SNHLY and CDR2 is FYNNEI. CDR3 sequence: CASSDGSGYSPLHF. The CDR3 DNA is TGTGCCAGCAGTGATGGGTCAGGGTACTCACCCCTCCACTTT.

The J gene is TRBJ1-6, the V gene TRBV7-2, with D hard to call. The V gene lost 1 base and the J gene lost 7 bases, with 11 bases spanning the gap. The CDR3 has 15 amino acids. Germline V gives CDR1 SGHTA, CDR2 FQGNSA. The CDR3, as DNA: TGTGCCAGCAGCTTAGTTGTCAGCCTAAATTCACCCCTCCACTTT. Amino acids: CASSLVVSLNSPLHF.

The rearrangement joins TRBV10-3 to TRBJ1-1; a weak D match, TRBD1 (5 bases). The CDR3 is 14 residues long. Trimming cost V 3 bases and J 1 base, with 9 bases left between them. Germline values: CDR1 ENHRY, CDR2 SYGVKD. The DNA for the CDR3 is TGTGCCATCAGTGACGGGACGCAGAACACTGAAGCTTTCTTT. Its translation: CAISDGTQNTEAFF.

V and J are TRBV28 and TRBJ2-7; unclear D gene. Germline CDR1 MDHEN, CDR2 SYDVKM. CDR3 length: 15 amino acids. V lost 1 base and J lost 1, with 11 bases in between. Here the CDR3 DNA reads TGTGCCAGCAGTTTATCCCCGGACCGTTCCTACGAGCAGTACTTC. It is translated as CASSLSPDRSYEQYF.

CDR3 nucleotides: TGTGCCAGCAGGCGACTAGCGGGGGGGTGGCGTCCTTCCTACGAGCAGTACTTC. Protein sequence: CASRRLAGGWRPSYEQYF. The chain employs TRBV28 and TRBJ2-7; 14 bases are a match to TRBD2. Germline CDR1 and CDR2: MDHEN and SYDVKM. The CDR3 is 18 amino acids. J gave up 1 base and V 6 bases, and 11 bases lay outside the gene matches.

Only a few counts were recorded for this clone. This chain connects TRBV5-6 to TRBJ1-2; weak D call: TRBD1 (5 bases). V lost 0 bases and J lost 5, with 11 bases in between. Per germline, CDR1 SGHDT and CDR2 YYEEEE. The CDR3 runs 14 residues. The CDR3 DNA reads TGTGCCAGCAGCTTGGACAGGCAGGTTTATGGCTACACCTTC. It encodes CASSLDRQVYGYTF.

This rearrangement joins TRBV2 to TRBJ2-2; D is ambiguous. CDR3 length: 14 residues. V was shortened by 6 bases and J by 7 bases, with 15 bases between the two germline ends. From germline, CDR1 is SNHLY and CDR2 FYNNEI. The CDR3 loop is CASSLSGLSGELFF. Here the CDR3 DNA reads TGTGCCAGCAGCTTATCAGGTTTAAGCGGGGAGCTGTTTTTT. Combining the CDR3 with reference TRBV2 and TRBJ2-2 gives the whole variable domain EPEVTQTPSHQVTQMGQEVILRCVPISNHLYFYWYRQILGQKVEFLVSFYNNEISEKSEIFDDQFSVERPDGSNFTLKIRSTKLEDSAMYFCASSLSGLSGELFFGEGSRLTVL.

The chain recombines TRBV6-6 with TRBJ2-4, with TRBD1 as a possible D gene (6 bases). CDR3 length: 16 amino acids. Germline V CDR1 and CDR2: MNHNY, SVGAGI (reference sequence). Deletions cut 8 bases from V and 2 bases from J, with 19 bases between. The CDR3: CASFSSIQGTKNIQYF. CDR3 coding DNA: TGTGCCAGCTTTTCCTCGATACAGGGTACCAAAAACATTCAGTACTTC.

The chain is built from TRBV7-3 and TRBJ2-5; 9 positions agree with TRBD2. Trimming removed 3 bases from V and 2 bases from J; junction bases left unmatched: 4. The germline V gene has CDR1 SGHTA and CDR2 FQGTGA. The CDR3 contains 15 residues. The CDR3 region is CASSFASGVQETQYF. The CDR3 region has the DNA TGTGCCAGCAGCTTCGCTAGCGGGGTACAAGAGACCCAGTACTTC.

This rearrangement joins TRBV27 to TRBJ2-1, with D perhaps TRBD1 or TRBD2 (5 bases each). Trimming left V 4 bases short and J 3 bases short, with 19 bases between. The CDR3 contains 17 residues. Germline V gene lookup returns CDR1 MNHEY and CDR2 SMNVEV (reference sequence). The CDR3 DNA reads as TGTGCCAGCAGTTCCTGGGTCCGGGACGGTGACTACAATGAGCAGTTCTTC. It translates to CASSSWVRDGDYNEQFF.

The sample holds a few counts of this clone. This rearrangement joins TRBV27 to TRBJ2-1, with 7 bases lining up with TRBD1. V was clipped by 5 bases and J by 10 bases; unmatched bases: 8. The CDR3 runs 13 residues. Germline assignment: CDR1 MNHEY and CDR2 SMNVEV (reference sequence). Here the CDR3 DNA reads TGTGCCAGCAGTCCGACAGGGTGGTACGAGCAGTTCTTC. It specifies CASSPTGWYEQFF.

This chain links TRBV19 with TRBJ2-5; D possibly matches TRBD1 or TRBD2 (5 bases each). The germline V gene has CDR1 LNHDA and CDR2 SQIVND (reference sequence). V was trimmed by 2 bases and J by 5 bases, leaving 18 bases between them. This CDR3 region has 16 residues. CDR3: CASSITEGPTRETQYF. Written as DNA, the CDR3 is TGTGCCAGTAGTATAACTGAGGGACCGACCCGGGAGACCCAGTACTTC.

CDR3 sequence (DNA): TGTGCCAGCTCACCTATCAACAGGGCCTACTCCTATAATTCACCCCTCCACTTT. This encodes CASSPINRAYSYNSPLHF. This chain connects TRBV18 to TRBJ1-6; D perhaps matches TRBD1 (6 bases). This CDR3 region has 18 residues. Trimming shortened V by 3 bases and J by 0 bases, and 15 bases separated the two germline ends. The V gene's germline CDR1 is KGHSH and CDR2 LQKENI.

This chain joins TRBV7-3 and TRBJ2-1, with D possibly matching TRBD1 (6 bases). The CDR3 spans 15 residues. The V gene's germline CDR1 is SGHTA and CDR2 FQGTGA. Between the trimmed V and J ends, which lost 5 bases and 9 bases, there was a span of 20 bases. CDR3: CASSTGHRVLGEQFF. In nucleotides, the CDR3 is TGTGCCAGCAGCACCGGCCACAGGGTCCTGGGTGAGCAGTTCTTC.